A single sample gave rise to the 16 T cell receptor beta chains below, sequenced in a study of blood T cell repertoires in COVID-19. TCRdb's table, derived via immunoSEQ multiplex PCR, lists solely in-frame clones and lacks some. The table shows about 300,000 clones, with approximately 89% occurring only once. Sequencing input: peripheral blood. Receptors originate from a woman between 25 and 40 years old who had recovered from COVID-19.

The chain carries TRBV6-2 or TRBV6-3 and TRBJ1-2, with 7 bases that match TRBD1. CDR1 and CDR2 (germline): MNHEY, SVGEGT. V shed 6 bases and J 2 bases; nucleotides not matched to a gene: 9. The CDR3 is made up of 15 amino acids. This CDR3 is CASSPGRGLNYGYTF. DNA for the CDR3: TGTGCCAGCAGCCCCGGGAGGGGGCTAAACTATGGCTACACCTTC.

This chain joins TRBV9 and TRBJ2-7; TRBD1 agrees at 11 bases. Germline assignment: CDR1 SGDLS and CDR2 YYNGEE. V lost 4 bases, J lost 3 bases, and 6 bases stayed unmatched. This CDR3 spans 15 amino acids. CDR3: CASSPGTGGDYEQYF. The CDR3, as DNA: TGTGCCAGCAGCCCCGGGACAGGGGGGGACTACGAGCAGTACTTC.

The J gene is TRBJ2-5, the V gene TRBV2; TRBD2 matches 8 bases. Trimming removed 6 bases from V and 5 bases from J; junction bases left unmatched: 5. Germline lookup yields CDR1 SNHLY and CDR2 FYNNEI. CDR3 length: 13 residues. The CDR3 sequence: CASRRGGKETQYF. CDR3 nucleotide sequence: TGTGCCAGCAGACGGGGGGGAAAGGAGACCCAGTACTTC.

The J gene is TRBJ2-2, the V gene TRBV27; tentative D call: TRBD2 (5 bases). The CDR3 totals 14 residues. Trimming removed 3 bases from V and 5 bases from J, with 10 bases in between. Looked up from germline, CDR1 is MNHEY and CDR2 is SMNVEV (reference sequence). The CDR3 sequence is CASSFGVGTGELFF. The CDR3 DNA follows: TGTGCCAGCAGTTTCGGGGTCGGGACCGGGGAGCTGTTTTTT.

This sequence joins TRBV3-1 (or the pseudogene TRBV3-2) and TRBJ1-1, with D tentatively TRBD1 (5 bases). CDR1 is LGHDT, CDR2 YNNKEL, per germline (reference sequence). Trimming took 6 bases from V and 1 from J, leaving 9 bases between them. The CDR3 consists of 13 residues. The CDR3 DNA is TGTGCCAGCAGAAAAACAGGGAACACTGAAGCTTTCTTT. This codes for CASRKTGNTEAFF.

This chain links TRBV18 with TRBJ1-1; the D gene is possibly TRBD1 (5 bases). Germline V gene sequence: CDR1 KGHSH, CDR2 LQKENI. Deletions cut 0 bases from V and 5 bases from J, with 13 bases between. The CDR3 sequence is 15 residues long. The CDR3, as DNA: TGTGCCAGCTCACCACCGTCCGGCCAGGGAACTGAAGCTTTCTTT. Translated: CASSPPSGQGTEAFF.

The chain carries TRBV5-1 and TRBJ1-2, with D possibly matching TRBD1 (6 bases). V dropped 3 bases and J dropped 3 bases, with 9 bases sitting between them. The CDR3 length is 13 residues. Germline assignment: CDR1 SGHRS and CDR2 YFSETQ. CDR3 coding DNA: TGCGCCAGCAGCTCGGACAGTTACTATGGCTACACCTTC. Residues: CASSSDSYYGYTF. Using reference TRBV5-1 and TRBJ1-2 for the parts outside the CDR3, the full variable domain is KAGVTQTPRYLIKTRGQQVTLSCSPISGHRSVSWYQQTPGQGLQFLFEYFSETQRNKGNFPGRFSGRQFSNSRSEMNVSTLELGDSALYLCASSSDSYYGYTFGSGTRLTVV.

This clone showed up just once. The V gene is TRBV6-5, the J gene TRBJ2-3; tentative D call: TRBD1 (5 bases). Trimming cost V 5 bases and J 11 bases, with 14 bases left between them. The CDR3 is 12 amino acids. In germline, CDR1 is MNHEY, CDR2 SVGAGI. CDR3 in amino acids: CASSPDSSLQYF. For the CDR3, the DNA is TGTGCCAGCAGTCCCGACAGTTCGCTGCAGTATTTT.

This rearrangement joins TRBV7-8 to TRBJ2-3; 7 nucleotides align to TRBD1. The CDR3 is made up of 16 amino acids. The J segment lost 3 bases and the V segment lost 4 bases, leaving 10 bases of the junction unmatched. The germline V gene has CDR1 SGHVS and CDR2 FQNEAQ. The DNA for the CDR3 is TGTGCCAGCAGCTGGGTAGTCAGGGGGAATACAGATACGCAGTATTTT. It codes for CASSWVVRGNTDTQYF.

This rearrangement joins TRBV5-1 to TRBJ2-2; 8 positions match TRBD2. The V and J ends lost 0 bases and 5 bases, in that order; junction bases with no gene match: 6. CDR1 and CDR2 from the germline V gene are SGHRS and YFSETQ. The CDR3 extends over 16 amino acids. The CDR3, as DNA: TGCGCCAGCAGCTTGGCCGGGGGGGCGAGTACCGGGGAGCTGTTTTTT. As protein: CASSLAGGASTGELFF.

A few counts support this clone. The chain couples TRBV9 to TRBJ2-3; weak D call: TRBD1 (7 bases). CDR3 length equals 15 residues. Between the trimmed V and J ends, which lost 4 bases and 5 bases, there was a span of 17 bases. CDR1 is SGDLS, CDR2 YYNGEE, per germline. The CDR3 nucleotides are TGTGCCAGCAGCCCAGGGGGGACATACGGAGATACGCAGTATTTT. It specifies CASSPGGTYGDTQYF.

This sequence joins TRBV7-3 and TRBJ2-7; 9 bases match TRBD1. The CDR3 is made up of 17 amino acids. V was pared by 4 bases and J by 2 bases, with 12 bases of the junction left unmatched. Germline-derived CDR1 and CDR2 are SGHTA and FQGTGA. CDR3 region: CASSWPYRGRLTYEQYF. DNA for the CDR3: TGTGCCAGCAGCTGGCCCTACAGGGGGCGCCTCACCTACGAGCAGTACTTC.

This chain links TRBV6-1 with TRBJ1-5, with 7 bases fitting TRBD1. CDR3 size: 17 residues. V lost 2 bases and J lost 3; bases outside the gene matches: 10. From germline, CDR1 is MNHNS and CDR2 SASEGT. In nucleotides, the CDR3 is TGTGCCAGCAGTGAATCGAGGGGGCAGGGCCTCAATCAGCCCCAGCATTTT. It codes for CASSESRGQGLNQPQHF.

This sequence joins TRBV5-6 and TRBJ2-1; 11 nucleotides align to TRBD1. CDR3 size: 15 residues. Germline CDR1 and CDR2: SGHDT and YYEEEE. J gave up 5 bases and V 5 bases, and 6 bases lay outside the gene matches. CDR3 protein: CASRRTGGLNNEQFF. The CDR3 nucleotides read TGTGCCAGCAGGCGGACAGGGGGCCTCAACAATGAGCAGTTCTTC.

This clone showed up just once. The V and J genes are TRBV6-2 or TRBV6-3 and TRBJ1-1; 8 bases align to TRBD1. CDR1 MNHEY and CDR2 SVGEGT come from the germline V gene. The CDR3 sequence is 15 residues long. With V trimmed by 3 bases and J by 6 bases, 9 bases remained unmatched. The DNA for the CDR3 is TGTGCCAGCAGTTATCACGGACAGGGTGTCGCTGAAGCTTTCTTT. Translating gives CASSYHGQGVAEAFF.

CDR3 DNA sequence: TGTGCCAGTAGTGAGTACAGGGAAATTCTAACTAACTATGGCTACACCTTC. This sequence encodes CASSEYREILTNYGYTF. J is TRBJ1-2 and V is TRBV19; TRBD1 is a possible D gene (6 bases). The CDR3 totals 17 residues. With 5 bases removed from V and 0 bases from J, the gap between germline ends came to 19 bases. CDR1 is LNHDA and CDR2 is SQIVND in the germline V gene (reference sequence).